Listed here is a single TCR beta chain. This specimen comes from a study of cytomegalovirus exposure and HLA in healthy donors. CDR1 is MNHNS and CDR2 is SASEGT in the germline V gene. Trimming cost V 8 bases and J 5 bases, with 11 bases left between them. The CDR3 runs 12 residues. Primers included in the PCR were 60 Vbeta and 13 Jbeta primers. As processed by the authors: About 88 million unique TCR beta chains, around 11 million of them shared, were counted by a later analysis. The repertoire was sequenced with immunoSEQ multiplex PCR; TCRdb's copy has only in-frame clones and lacks some. The V and J calls and clone size were taken over from that table, and D and trimming were inferred from the DNA. The data contain 200,000 to 250,000 clones, about 80% of them singletons.

The receptor's source is a woman aged 55-75 years in good health and CMV-seropositive. The chain couples TRBV6-1 to TRBJ2-3; D might be TRBD1 (6 bases). Source material: PBMCs. The CDR3 nucleotides are TGTGCCAGCGAAACAGGGAGAGATACGCAGTATTTT. Translating gives CASETGRDTQYF.